These T cell receptor beta chains were read from a single sample in a study of Tregs in tolerant kidney transplant recipients. These TCRs are of unknown antigen specificity. Sequencing was performed with immunoSEQ multiplex PCR; in TCRdb, only in-frame clones are kept and a portion is missing. The sample comprises more than 1,500 clones, about 43% of which are singletons, and approximately 22% rests with the top ten. The specimen sequenced was Tregs from blood cultured with allogeneic cells. The origin of the receptors is a human donor in good health. The CDR3 runs from the conserved cysteine through the conserved F or W. The D gene is left open where the match is weak. Where a row states a size, it is once, few, many or the class of an expanded clone; other rows omit it.

clone_size j_call d_call v_call cdr3_nt cdr3_aa
- TRBJ2-3 - TRBV2 TGTGCCAGCACCCTAAGGGAACGAGGGGGAGATACGCAGTATTTT CASTLRERGGDTQYF
few TRBJ2-1 - TRBV18 TGTGCCAGCTCACCCTCACAGGGCAATGAGCAGTTCTTC CASSPSQGNEQFF
few TRBJ1-2 - TRBV7-3 TGTGCCAGCAGCCCTCTTCGATTCGGCTACACCTTC CASSPLRFGYTF
- TRBJ1-2 TRBD1 TRBV7-2 TGTGCCAGCAGCTTGAGGACAGGGCGCATTAAGGTCGGCTACACCTTC CASSLRTGRIKVGYTF
few TRBJ1-5 TRBD1 TRBV19 TGTGCCAGCTCTCTCCCCCGTTGGGACAGGGGTTACAATCAGCCCCAGCATTTT CASSLPRWDRGYNQPQHF
- TRBJ1-2 TRBD1 TRBV5-8 TGTGCCAGCAGCCCACAGGGGGGTACTAACTATGGCTACACCTTC CASSPQGGTNYGYTF
- TRBJ2-7 - TRBV5-8 TGTGCCAGCAGCTTGAGTGGCGTCTACGAGCAGTACTTC CASSLSGVYEQYF
- TRBJ1-4 - TRBV6-1 TGTGCCAGCAGTACGACTGAAAAACTGTTTTTT CASSTTEKLFF
- TRBJ1-5 TRBD1 TRBV10-3 TGTGCCAGCAGCTGGACAGGGGTGGGCAATCAGCCCCAGCATTTT CASSWTGVGNQPQHF
- TRBJ1-5 TRBD1 TRBV19 TGTGCCAGTCAACGCGGGACAGGGGAGGGCAATCAGCCCCAGCATTTT CASQRGTGEGNQPQHF
- TRBJ2-5 - TRBV7-2 TGTGCCAGCAGCCGTTCCAGGGGCCAAGAGACCCAGTACTTC CASSRSRGQETQYF
- TRBJ1-1 TRBD1 TRBV7-8 TGTGCCACCCTACTCCGGGACAGCCCCTACACTGAAGCTTTCTTT CATLLRDSPYTEAFF
- TRBJ2-1 TRBD2 TRBV19 TGTGCCAGTAGTATAGGTTTGAGCGGGGGACCCCGTGAGCAGTTCTTC CASSIGLSGGPREQFF
- TRBJ1-1 TRBD1 TRBV19 TGTGCCAGTAGTATAGGGACGGGACAGGGCGGGAGCACTGAAGCTTTCTTT CASSIGTGQGGSTEAFF
medium-sized TRBJ1-5 - TRBV7-2 TGTGCCAGCAGCTTAGTCACAACCAATCAGCCCCAGCATTTT CASSLVTTNQPQHF
once TRBJ2-2 - TRBV18 TGTGCCAGCTCACCACCGGGCCAGACCTACACCGGGGAGCTGTTTTTT CASSPPGQTYTGELFF
few TRBJ1-1 - TRBV11-3 TGTGCCAGGGGGTTGTTGGCCACTGAAGCTTTCTTT CARGLLATEAFF
- TRBJ1-5 - TRBV7-5 TGTGCCAGCAGCCCATCAGGGGCCCGAGGGCCCCAGCATTTT CASSPSGARGPQHF
- TRBJ1-6 TRBD1 TRBV9 TGTGCCAGCAGTGTTCGACAGGGTTATAATTCACCCCTCCACTTT CASSVRQGYNSPLHF
few TRBJ1-4 - TRBV15 TGTGCCACCAGCAGAGATTTAGGACGATGGGGGTTGAGAAAACTGTTTTTT CATSRDLGRWGLRKLFF
- TRBJ1-1 - TRBV21-1 TGTGCCAGCAGCAAAGCCCCTCAGGAAGGAGGGGGGAAGATGAACACTGAAGCTTTCTTT CASSKAPQEGGGKMNTEAFF
large TRBJ1-2 - TRBV7-2 TGTGCCAGCAGCACCACCGGGGGTGGGTATGGCTACACCTTC CASSTTGGGYGYTF
once TRBJ2-1 - TRBV28 TGTGCCAGCAGTTTGGGATTTGGAGTAGGTTCCTACAATGAGCAGTTCTTC CASSLGFGVGSYNEQFF
few TRBJ2-3 - TRBV2 TGTGCCAGCAGTGTCCAGAGGGAGACAGATACGCAGTATTTT CASSVQRETDTQYF
- TRBJ1-1 - TRBV15 TGTGCCACCAGCATCAGGACAGCGAACACTGAAGCTTTCTTT CATSIRTANTEAFF
large TRBJ1-1 - TRBV27 TGTGCCAGCAGTTCGGGCCCCCTCGGAATGAACACTGAAGCTTTCTTT CASSSGPLGMNTEAFF
large TRBJ1-1 - TRBV20-1 TGCAGTGTCGGAGGAGAAGCTTTCTTT CSVGGEAFF
- TRBJ1-2 TRBD1 TRBV5-4 TGTGCCAGCAGCCAACCATTATCACGGACAGGAGATGGCTACACCTTC CASSQPLSRTGDGYTF
- TRBJ2-2 TRBD2 TRBV10-3 TGTGCCACCAGTGTGGCTAGCGGGAGGGCCGGCACCGGGGAGCTGTTTTTT CATSVASGRAGTGELFF
large TRBJ2-7 - TRBV7-2 TGTGCCAGCAGCCGATCAGGCACAAGGTCCTACGAGCAGTACTTC CASSRSGTRSYEQYF
- TRBJ2-3 - TRBV7-3 TGTGCCAGCAGCCCCCAGACTACCACAGATACGCAGTATTTT CASSPQTTTDTQYF
- TRBJ1-5 - TRBV7-1 TGTGCCAGCAGCCCATCAGGGGCCCGAGGGCCCCAGCATTTT CASSPSGARGPQHF
medium-sized TRBJ2-5 - TRBV5-6 TGTGCCAGCAGCTTGATAAGGGACTGGACCCAAGAGACCCAGTACTTC CASSLIRDWTQETQYF
once TRBJ1-1 - TRBV11-3 TGTGCCAGCAGCTTAACCCCAGGTGAAAGCACTGAAGCTTTCTTT CASSLTPGESTEAFF
large TRBJ1-1 - TRBV11-3 TGTGCCAGCAGCCTCCGGACTGAAGCTTTCTTT CASSLRTEAFF